The TCR beta chain described here comes from a study of T cell repertoires in cytomegalovirus infection. About the research overall: The study used recently identified HLA-C-restricted and well-studied HLA-B-restricted CMV epitopes. It was the public TCR beta signatures that indicated both CMV infection and matching HLA type.

MiXCR was run by TCRdb on the reads, yielding one entry per CDR3 protein. The sample has approximately 260,000 distinct CDR3 sequences, about 20% seen once. This clonotype was found many times. Its antigen is undetermined. Regarding the study as a whole: Cumulative frequency (of public TCR beta family members) identified carriers of CMV plus the relevant HLA. In two of eight donors, the top clonotype was HLA-C-restricted CMV-specific.

The clonotype comes from a human donor in good health (CMV status not recorded). Some clones in this sample may be carry-over from other donors' samples. Sequencing was performed on cultured PBMCs, taken from culture after CMV antigen stimulation.

The CDR3 bases are TGTGCCAGCAAGTTAGCGGGAGTCCCCACAGATACGCAGTATTTT. Translating it yields CASKLAGVPTDTQYF. The chain recombines TRBV7-2 with TRBJ2-3; TRBD2 agrees at 9 bases. Trimming removed 7 bases from V and 2 bases from J; junction bases left unmatched: 7. CDR3 length: 15 amino acids. Germline V gives CDR1 SGHTA, CDR2 FQGNSA.